The 15 T cell receptor beta chains listed next were all sequenced from one sample in a study of blood T cell repertoires in COVID-19. Some clones are missing from TCRdb's copy, which holds only in-frame ones; the method was immunoSEQ multiplex PCR. The sample has 110,000 to 150,000 clones, around 80% seen once; the top ten hold 1.9%. The sequenced sample was peripheral blood. The receptors come from a woman in her fifties or sixties with acute or convalescent COVID-19.

V gene TRBV6-5 combines with J gene TRBJ1-2; D is possibly TRBD1 (6 bases). Germline V CDR1 and CDR2: MNHEY, SVGAGI. V lost 8 bases to trimming and J lost 5 bases, with 15 bases between them. CDR3 length: 13 amino acids. CDR3 residues: CASPQAGEYGYTF. The CDR3 DNA follows: TGTGCCAGCCCCCAGGCAGGGGAATATGGCTACACCTTC.

This clone showed up just once. The chain is built from TRBV6-1 and TRBJ1-1, with TRBD1 as a possible D gene (6 bases). CDR3 length: 15 residues. V lost 1 base to trimming and J lost 3 bases, with 12 bases between them. Germline-derived CDR1 and CDR2 are MNHNS and SASEGT. CDR3 protein: CASSEVEKGDTEAFF. The CDR3 DNA reads TGTGCCAGCAGTGAAGTCGAGAAGGGGGACACTGAAGCTTTCTTT.

The genes are TRBV19 and TRBJ2-7, with 9 nucleotides matching TRBD1. The CDR3 has 14 amino acids. The V gene's germline CDR1 is LNHDA and CDR2 SQIVND (reference sequence). Trimming cost V 5 bases and J 4 bases; bases outside gene matches: 6. CDR3 sequence: CASSAQGARYEQYF. The CDR3 region has the DNA TGTGCCAGTAGTGCACAGGGGGCGCGGTACGAGCAGTACTTC.

The chain uses TRBV7-3 and TRBJ2-3; 8 nucleotides match TRBD2. J was trimmed by 4 bases and V by 6 bases; bases with no gene match: 9. Germline V gives CDR1 SGHTA, CDR2 FQGTGA. The CDR3 length is 15 residues. The CDR3 here is CASSSRAGVADTQYF. The CDR3 coding sequence is TGTGCCAGCAGTTCTCGAGCGGGAGTGGCAGATACGCAGTATTTT. Drawing the rest from reference TRBV7-3 and TRBJ2-3, the complete variable domain is GAGVSQTPSNKVTEKGKYVELRCDPISGHTALYWYRQSLGQGPEFLIYFQGTGAADDSGLPNDRFFAVRPEGSVSTLKIQRTERGDSAVYLCASSSRAGVADTQYFGPGTRLTVL.

The chain joins TRBV19 to TRBJ1-5; 11 nucleotides match TRBD1. Germline-derived CDR1 and CDR2 are LNHDA and SQIVND (reference sequence). V lost 7 bases and J lost 4; bases outside the gene matches: 6. The CDR3 is 15 amino acids. The CDR3 DNA is TGTGCCAGTAAGGGGACAGGGGGTCTAAATCAGCCCCAGCATTTT. The encoded protein is CASKGTGGLNQPQHF. The complete variable domain, with remaining parts taken from reference TRBV19 and TRBJ1-5, reads DGGITQSPKYLFRKEGQNVTLSCEQNLNHDAMYWYRQDPGQGLRLIYYSQIVNDFQKGDIAEGYSVSREKKESFPLTVTSAQKNPTAFYLCASKGTGGLNQPQHFGDGTRLSIL.

CDR3 protein: CASSFPLLEQYF. Here the CDR3 DNA reads TGTGCCAGCAGTTTCCCCCTTTTGGAGCAGTACTTC. The J gene is TRBJ2-7, the V gene TRBV28, with D uncertain. From germline, CDR1 is MDHEN and CDR2 SYDVKM. This CDR3 comprises 12 residues. Trimming took off 3 bases at V and 7 bases at J, with 10 bases between the two ends.

V is TRBV6-5 and J is TRBJ2-1; tentatively, D is TRBD2 (6 bases). This CDR3 has 14 amino acids. Per germline, CDR1 MNHEY and CDR2 SVGAGI. V lost 6 bases and J lost 0, with 9 bases in between. CDR3 nucleotides: TGTGCCAGCAGGTATAGCGGCTCCTACAATGAGCAGTTCTTC. Translated: CASRYSGSYNEQFF.

The rearrangement uses TRBV5-4 and TRBJ2-7, with 9 bases that match TRBD1. There are 15 residues in the CDR3. With 4 bases clipped from V and 4 bases from J, the junction kept 9 bases outside the gene matches. CDR1 SGHNT and CDR2 YYREEE come from the germline V gene (reference sequence). The CDR3 DNA sequence: TGTGCCAGCAGCCAACCCGGGACAGGGAGTTACGAGCAGTACTTC. Protein sequence: CASSQPGTGSYEQYF. The full variable domain, its missing parts supplied by reference TRBV5-4 and TRBJ2-7, is ETGVTQSPTHLIKTRGQQVTLRCSSQSGHNTVSWYQQALGQGPQFIFQYYREEENGRGNFPPRFSGLQFPNYSSELNVNALELDDSALYLCASSQPGTGSYEQYFGPGTRLTVT.

The rearrangement links TRBV27 to TRBJ1-1, with D hard to call. Germline values: CDR1 MNHEY, CDR2 SMNVEV (reference sequence). The CDR3 spans 13 residues. Trimming stripped 4 bases from V and 0 bases from J, with 6 bases between. The chain's CDR3 is CASSWQLNTEAFF. In DNA form, the CDR3 reads TGTGCCAGCAGTTGGCAGTTGAACACTGAAGCTTTCTTT.

This clone was seen just once. V and J are TRBV5-6 and TRBJ1-3; D ambiguous. Germline CDR1 SGHDT, CDR2 YYEEEE. Trimming removed 0 bases from V and 4 bases from J, with 8 bases in between. The CDR3 loop spans 14 amino acids. The CDR3 spells CASSLGRSGNTIYF. In DNA, the CDR3 is TGTGCCAGCAGCTTGGGCAGATCCGGAAACACCATATATTTT.

CDR3 in DNA: TGTGCCAGTAGTACATTTACAGTGGGCACTGAAGCTTTCTTT. It translates to CASSTFTVGTEAFF. The chain links TRBV19 to TRBJ1-1; unclear D gene. CDR1 and CDR2 (germline): LNHDA, SQIVND (reference sequence). The length of the CDR3 is 14 residues. With 4 bases removed from V and 4 bases from J, the gap between germline ends came to 13 bases.

This clone was seen many times. The genes are TRBV27 and TRBJ2-2; 7 nucleotides agree with TRBD1. V lost 1 base to trimming and J lost 3 bases; unmatched junction nucleotides: 11. CDR3 length: 18 residues. Germline CDR1 MNHEY, CDR2 SMNVEV (reference sequence). The CDR3 spells CASSLFFRGRGDTGELFF. CDR3 coding DNA: TGTGCCAGCAGTTTATTTTTCAGGGGGAGAGGGGACACCGGGGAGCTGTTTTTT.

The chain carries TRBV28 and TRBJ2-7; 8 bases map to TRBD1. V was clipped by 6 bases and J by 3 bases; unmatched bases: 4. Germline V CDR1 and CDR2: MDHEN, SYDVKM. This CDR3 spans 13 amino acids. Here the CDR3 DNA reads TGTGCCAGCAGAATGACAGGGGACTACGAGCAGTACTTC. The encoded protein is CASRMTGDYEQYF.

V usage is TRBV30 and J usage is TRBJ2-4, with 9 positions matching TRBD2. Losses at the gene ends were 2 bases for V and 8 bases for J; bases not matched to a gene: 7. The CDR3 is 14 amino acids. Germline lookup yields CDR1 GTSNPN and CDR2 SVGIG (reference sequence). The CDR3 reads CAWSSFSGSHIQYF. CDR3 sequence (DNA): TGTGCCTGGAGTTCCTTTAGCGGGAGTCACATTCAGTACTTC. Full variable domain (rest looked up from reference TRBV30 and TRBJ2-4): SQTIHQWPATLVQPVGSPLSLECTVEGTSNPNLYWYRQAAGRGLQLLFYSVGIGQISSEVPQNLSASRPQDRQFILSSKKLLLSDSGFYLCAWSSFSGSHIQYFGAGTRLSVL.

V is TRBV5-6 and J is TRBJ1-2; possible D gene TRBD1, 6 bases. Trimming shortened V by 7 bases and J by 7 bases, and 17 bases separated the two germline ends. The CDR3 sequence is 13 residues long. Germline lookup yields CDR1 SGHDT and CDR2 YYEEEE. CDR3 nucleotides: TGTGCCAGCCGGGTCTCAGGGGCGGTTGGCTACACCTTC. It yields the protein CASRVSGAVGYTF.